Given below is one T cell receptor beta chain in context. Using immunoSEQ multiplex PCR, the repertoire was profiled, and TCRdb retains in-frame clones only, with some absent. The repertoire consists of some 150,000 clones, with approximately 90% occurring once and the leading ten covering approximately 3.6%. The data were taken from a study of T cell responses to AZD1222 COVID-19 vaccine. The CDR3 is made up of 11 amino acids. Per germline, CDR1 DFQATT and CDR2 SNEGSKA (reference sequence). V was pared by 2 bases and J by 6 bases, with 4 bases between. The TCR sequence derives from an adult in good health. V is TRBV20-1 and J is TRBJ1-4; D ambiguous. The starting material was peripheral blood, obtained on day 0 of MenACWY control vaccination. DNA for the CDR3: TGCAGTGCTAGAACGGATGAAAAACTGTTTTTT. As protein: CSARTDEKLFF.